This T cell receptor (beta chain) stems from a study of regulatory T cells in long-lasting Graves disease. Study-wide findings and caveats: Reduced TCR diversity was observed in persistent Graves' patients versus newly diagnosed patients.

The time point is: persistent/refractory GD, antithyroid drugs over 5 years with positive TRAb. The TCR library was prepared using RNA isolated from PBMCs. Regarding this clonotype: Its target is not known.

According to the study, TCR beta libraries were built with iRepertoire HTBI primers and CDR3-region Arm-PCR. TCRdb ran MiXCR on the multiplex PCR reads and lists one entry per CDR3 protein. The sample has a few hundred thousand distinct CDR3 sequences; roughly 25% are singletons. Looked up from germline, CDR1 is SGHNT and CDR2 is YYREEE (reference sequence). Trimming pared 1 base from V and 4 bases from J, leaving 12 bases between. The CDR3 sequence is 14 residues long. The specimen comprised peripheral blood mononuclear cells (PBMCs), sampled when the disease was refractory, from a patient treated with antithyroid drugs. This receptor was identified in a woman aged 40 to 50 with Graves disease. V gene TRBV5-4 combines with J gene TRBJ2-7; D gene ambiguous. Here the CDR3 reads CASSLTEEGYEQYF. CDR3 sequence (DNA): TGTGCCAGCAGCTTGACAGAGGAAGGTTACGAGCAGTACTTC.